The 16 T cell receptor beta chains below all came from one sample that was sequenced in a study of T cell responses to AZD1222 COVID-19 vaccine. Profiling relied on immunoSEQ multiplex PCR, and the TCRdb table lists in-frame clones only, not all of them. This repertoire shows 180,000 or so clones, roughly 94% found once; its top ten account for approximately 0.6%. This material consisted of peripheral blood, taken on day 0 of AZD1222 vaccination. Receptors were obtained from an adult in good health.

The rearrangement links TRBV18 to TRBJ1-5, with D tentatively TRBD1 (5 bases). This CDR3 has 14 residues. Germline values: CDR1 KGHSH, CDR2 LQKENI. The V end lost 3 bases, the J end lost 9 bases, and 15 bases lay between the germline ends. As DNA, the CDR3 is TGTGCCAGCTCACCGTTGGGGGAGGTTGCGCCCCAGCATTTT. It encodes CASSPLGEVAPQHF. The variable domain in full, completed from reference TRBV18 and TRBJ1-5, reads NAGVMQNPRHLVRRRGQEARLRCSPMKGHSHVYWYRQLPEEGLKFMVYLQKENIIDESGMPKERFSAEFPKEGPSILRIQQVVRGDSAAYFCASSPLGEVAPQHFGDGTRLSIL.

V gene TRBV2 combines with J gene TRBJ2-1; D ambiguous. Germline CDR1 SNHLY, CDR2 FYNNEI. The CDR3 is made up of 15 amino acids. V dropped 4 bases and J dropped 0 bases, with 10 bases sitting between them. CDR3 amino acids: CASSGSIASYNEQFF. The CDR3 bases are TGTGCCAGCAGTGGATCAATTGCCTCCTACAATGAGCAGTTCTTC.

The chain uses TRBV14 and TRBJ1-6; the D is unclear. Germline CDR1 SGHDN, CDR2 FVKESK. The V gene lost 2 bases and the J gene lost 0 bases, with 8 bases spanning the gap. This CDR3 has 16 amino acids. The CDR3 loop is CASSQRRSSYNSPLHF. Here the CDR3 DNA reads TGTGCCAGCAGCCAAAGGCGTTCCTCCTATAATTCACCCCTCCACTTT.

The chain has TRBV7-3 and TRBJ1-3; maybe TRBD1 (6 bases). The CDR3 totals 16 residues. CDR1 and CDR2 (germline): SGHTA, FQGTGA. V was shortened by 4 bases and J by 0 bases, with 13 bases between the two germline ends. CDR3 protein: CASSYPTGHSGNTIYF. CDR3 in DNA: TGTGCCAGCAGCTATCCTACAGGGCACTCTGGAAACACCATATATTTT.

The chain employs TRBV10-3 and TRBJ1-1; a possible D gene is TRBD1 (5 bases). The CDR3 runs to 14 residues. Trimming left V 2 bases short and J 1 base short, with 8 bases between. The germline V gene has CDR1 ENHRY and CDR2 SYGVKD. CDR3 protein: CAISEGAWNTEAFF. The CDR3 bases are TGTGCCATCAGTGAGGGGGCCTGGAACACTGAAGCTTTCTTT.

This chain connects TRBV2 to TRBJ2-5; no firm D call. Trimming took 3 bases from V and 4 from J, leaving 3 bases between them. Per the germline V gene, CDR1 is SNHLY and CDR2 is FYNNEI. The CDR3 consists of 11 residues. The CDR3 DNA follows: TGTGCCAGCAGTGATGGAGAGACCCAGTACTTC. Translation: CASSDGETQYF.

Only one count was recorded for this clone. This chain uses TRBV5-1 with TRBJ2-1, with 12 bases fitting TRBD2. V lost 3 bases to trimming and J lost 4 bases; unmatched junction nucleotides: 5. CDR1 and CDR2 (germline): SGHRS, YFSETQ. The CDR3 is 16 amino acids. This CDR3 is CASSWELAGGYNEQFF. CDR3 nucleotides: TGCGCCAGCAGCTGGGAACTAGCGGGAGGTTACAATGAGCAGTTCTTC.

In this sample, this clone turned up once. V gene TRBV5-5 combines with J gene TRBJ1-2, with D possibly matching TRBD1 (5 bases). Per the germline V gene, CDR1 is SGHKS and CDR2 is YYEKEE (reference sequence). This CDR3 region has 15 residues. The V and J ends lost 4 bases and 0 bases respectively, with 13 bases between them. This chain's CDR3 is CASSPGTAANYGYTF. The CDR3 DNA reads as TGTGCCAGCAGCCCAGGGACTGCAGCTAACTATGGCTACACCTTC.

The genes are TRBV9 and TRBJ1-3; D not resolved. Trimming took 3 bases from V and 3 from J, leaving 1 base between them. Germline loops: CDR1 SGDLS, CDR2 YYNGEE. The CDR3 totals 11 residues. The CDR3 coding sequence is TGTGCCAGCAGCGGTGGAAACACCATATATTTT. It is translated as CASSGGNTIYF.

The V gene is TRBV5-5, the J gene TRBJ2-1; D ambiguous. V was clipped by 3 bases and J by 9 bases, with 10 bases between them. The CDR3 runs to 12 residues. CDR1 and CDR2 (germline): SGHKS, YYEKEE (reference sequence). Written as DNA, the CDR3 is TGTGCCAGCAGCTCCCCGCTCGGTGAGCAGTTCTTC. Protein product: CASSSPLGEQFF. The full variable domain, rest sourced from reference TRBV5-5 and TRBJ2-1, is DAGVTQSPTHLIKTRGQQVTLRCSPISGHKSVSWYQQVLGQGPQFIFQYYEKEERGRGNFPDRFSARQFPNYSSELNVNALLLGDSALYLCASSSPLGEQFFGPGTRLTVL.

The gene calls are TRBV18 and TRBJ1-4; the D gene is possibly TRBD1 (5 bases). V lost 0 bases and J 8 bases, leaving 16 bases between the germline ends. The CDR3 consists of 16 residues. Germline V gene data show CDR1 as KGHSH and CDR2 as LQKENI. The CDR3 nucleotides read TGTGCCAGCTCACCACCGGCCGCGTCGGGGGGAGAAAAACTGTTTTTT. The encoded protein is CASSPPAASGGEKLFF.

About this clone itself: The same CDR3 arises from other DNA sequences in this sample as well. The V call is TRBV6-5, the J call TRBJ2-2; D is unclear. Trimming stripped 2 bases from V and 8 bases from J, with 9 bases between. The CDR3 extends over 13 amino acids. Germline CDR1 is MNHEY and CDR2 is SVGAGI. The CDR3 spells CASSYGDTGELFF. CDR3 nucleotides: TGTGCCAGCAGTTACGGGGATACGGGGGAGCTGTTTTTT.

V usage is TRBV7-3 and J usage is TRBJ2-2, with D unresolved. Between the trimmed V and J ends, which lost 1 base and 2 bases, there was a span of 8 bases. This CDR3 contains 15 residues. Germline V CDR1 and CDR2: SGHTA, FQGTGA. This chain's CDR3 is CASSLSSSNTGELFF. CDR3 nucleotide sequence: TGTGCCAGCAGCTTAAGTAGCAGCAACACCGGGGAGCTGTTTTTT. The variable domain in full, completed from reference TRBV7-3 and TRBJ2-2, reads GAGVSQTPSNKVTEKGKYVELRCDPISGHTALYWYRQSLGQGPEFLIYFQGTGAADDSGLPNDRFFAVRPEGSVSTLKIQRTERGDSAVYLCASSLSSSNTGELFFGEGSRLTVL.

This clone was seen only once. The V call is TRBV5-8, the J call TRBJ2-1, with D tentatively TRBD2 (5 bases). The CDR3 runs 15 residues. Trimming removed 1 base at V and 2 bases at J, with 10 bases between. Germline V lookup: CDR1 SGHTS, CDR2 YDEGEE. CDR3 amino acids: CASSLHLLAYNEQFF. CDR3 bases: TGTGCCAGCAGCTTGCACTTACTAGCCTACAATGAGCAGTTCTTC.

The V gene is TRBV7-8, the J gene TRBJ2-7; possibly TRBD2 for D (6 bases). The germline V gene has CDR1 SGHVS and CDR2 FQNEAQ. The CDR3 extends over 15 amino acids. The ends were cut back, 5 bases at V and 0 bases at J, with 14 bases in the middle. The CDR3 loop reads CASSLRRDFSYEQYF. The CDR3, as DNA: TGTGCCAGCAGCCTCAGGCGGGACTTCTCCTACGAGCAGTACTTC.

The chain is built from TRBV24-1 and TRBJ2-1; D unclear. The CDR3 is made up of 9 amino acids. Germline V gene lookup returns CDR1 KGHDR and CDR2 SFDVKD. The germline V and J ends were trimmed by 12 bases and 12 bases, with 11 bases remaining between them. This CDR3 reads CAPKLGQFF. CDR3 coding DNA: TGTGCCCCGAAGCTGGGGCAGTTCTTC.